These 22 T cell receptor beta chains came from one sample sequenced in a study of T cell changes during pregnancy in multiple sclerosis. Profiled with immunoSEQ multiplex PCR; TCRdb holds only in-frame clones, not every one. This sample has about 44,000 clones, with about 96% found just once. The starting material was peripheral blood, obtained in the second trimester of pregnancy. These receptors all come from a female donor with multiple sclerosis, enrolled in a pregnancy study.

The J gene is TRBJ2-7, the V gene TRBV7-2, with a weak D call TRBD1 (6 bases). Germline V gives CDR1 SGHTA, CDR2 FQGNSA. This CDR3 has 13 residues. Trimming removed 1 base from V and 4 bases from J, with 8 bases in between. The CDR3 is CASSLGTAYEQYF. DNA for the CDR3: TGTGCCAGCAGCTTAGGGACAGCGTACGAGCAGTACTTC.

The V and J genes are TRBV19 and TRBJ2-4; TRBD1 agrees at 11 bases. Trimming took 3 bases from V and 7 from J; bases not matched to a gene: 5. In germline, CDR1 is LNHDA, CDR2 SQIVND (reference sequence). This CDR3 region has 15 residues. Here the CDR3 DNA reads TGTGCCAGTAGTATTCCCGGGACAGGGGGGAACATTCAGTACTTC. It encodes CASSIPGTGGNIQYF.

CDR3 sequence reads: CASSVQGSSYNEQFF. The CDR3 bases are TGTGCCAGCAGCGTACAGGGGAGCTCCTACAATGAGCAGTTCTTC. The V and J genes are TRBV9 and TRBJ2-1, with D perhaps matching TRBD1 (6 bases). Trimming stripped 1 base from V and 0 bases from J, with 8 bases between. The germline V gene encodes CDR1 SGDLS and CDR2 YYNGEE. The CDR3 has 15 amino acids.

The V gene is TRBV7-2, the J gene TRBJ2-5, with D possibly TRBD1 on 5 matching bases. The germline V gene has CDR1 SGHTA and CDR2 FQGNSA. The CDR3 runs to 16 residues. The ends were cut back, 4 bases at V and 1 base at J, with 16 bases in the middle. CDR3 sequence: CASSSNPSTAQETQYF. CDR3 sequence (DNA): TGTGCCAGCAGCTCAAACCCCTCGACAGCCCAAGAGACCCAGTACTTC.

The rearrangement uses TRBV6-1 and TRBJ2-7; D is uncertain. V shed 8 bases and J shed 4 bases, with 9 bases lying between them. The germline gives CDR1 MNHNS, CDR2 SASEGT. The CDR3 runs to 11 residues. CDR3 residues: CASVEVYEQYF. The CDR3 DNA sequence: TGTGCCAGCGTTGAGGTGTACGAGCAGTACTTC.

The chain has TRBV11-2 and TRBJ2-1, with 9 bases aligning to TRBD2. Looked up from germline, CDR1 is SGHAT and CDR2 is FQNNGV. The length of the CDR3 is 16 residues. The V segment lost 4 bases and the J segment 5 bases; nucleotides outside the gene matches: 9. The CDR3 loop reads CASSSRSGRVDNEQFF. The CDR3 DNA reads TGTGCCAGCAGCTCCCGTAGCGGGAGAGTCGACAATGAGCAGTTCTTC.

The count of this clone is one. The DNA of the CDR3 is TGTGCCAGTAGTATAGTAGGCGGGAGCTCCTACGAGCAGTACTTC. This gives the protein CASSIVGGSSYEQYF. The chain employs TRBV19 and TRBJ2-7; 7 bases map to TRBD2. CDR1 is LNHDA, CDR2 SQIVND, per germline (reference sequence). The V and J ends lost 1 base and 0 bases, in that order; junction bases with no gene match: 3. This CDR3 spans 15 amino acids.

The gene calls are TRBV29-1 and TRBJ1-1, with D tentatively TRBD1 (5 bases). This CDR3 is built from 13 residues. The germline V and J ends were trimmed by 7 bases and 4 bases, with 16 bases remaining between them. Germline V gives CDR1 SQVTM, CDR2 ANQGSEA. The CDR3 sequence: CSAAGGERTEAFF. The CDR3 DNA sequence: TGCAGCGCTGCTGGGGGGGAGCGCACTGAAGCTTTCTTT.

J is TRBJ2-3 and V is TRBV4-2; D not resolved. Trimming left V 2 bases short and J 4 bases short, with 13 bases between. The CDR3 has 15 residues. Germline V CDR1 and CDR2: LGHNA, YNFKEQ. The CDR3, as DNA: TGTGCCAGCAGCCAAAGCCCGAGCGTCTCAGATACGCAGTATTTT. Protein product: CASSQSPSVSDTQYF.

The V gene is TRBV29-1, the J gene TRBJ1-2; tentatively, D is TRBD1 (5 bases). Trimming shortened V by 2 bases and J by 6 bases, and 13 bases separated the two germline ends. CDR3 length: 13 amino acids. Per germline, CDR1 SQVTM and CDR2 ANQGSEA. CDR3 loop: CSVEIDSRDGYTF. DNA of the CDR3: TGCAGCGTTGAAATCGACAGCAGGGATGGCTACACCTTC.

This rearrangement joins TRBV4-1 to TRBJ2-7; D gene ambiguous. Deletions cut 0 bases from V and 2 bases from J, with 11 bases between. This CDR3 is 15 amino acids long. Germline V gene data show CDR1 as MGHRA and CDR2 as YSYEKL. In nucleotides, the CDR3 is TGCGCCAGCAGCCAAGATGGAGCCTCGCCCTACGAGCAGTACTTC. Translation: CASSQDGASPYEQYF.

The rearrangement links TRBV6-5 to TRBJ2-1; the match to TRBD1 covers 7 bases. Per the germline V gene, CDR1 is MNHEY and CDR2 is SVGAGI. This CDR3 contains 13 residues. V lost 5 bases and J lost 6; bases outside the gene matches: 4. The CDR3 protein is CASSQTGFNEQFF. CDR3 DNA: TGTGCCAGCAGTCAGACAGGGTTCAATGAGCAGTTCTTC.

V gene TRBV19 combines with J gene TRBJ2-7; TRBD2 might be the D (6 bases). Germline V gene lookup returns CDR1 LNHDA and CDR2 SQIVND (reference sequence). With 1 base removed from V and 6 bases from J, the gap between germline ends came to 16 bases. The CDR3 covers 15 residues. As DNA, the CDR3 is TGTGCCAGTAGTATAGGGCAGGGAGGAAGTCGCGAGCAGTACTTC. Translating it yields CASSIGQGGSREQYF.

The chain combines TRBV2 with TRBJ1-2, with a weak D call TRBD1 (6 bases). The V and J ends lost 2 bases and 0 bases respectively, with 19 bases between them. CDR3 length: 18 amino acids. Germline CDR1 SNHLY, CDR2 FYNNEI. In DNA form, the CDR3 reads TGTGCCAGCAGTGAACCTGGCAGGGGACTATTAGCTAACTATGGCTACACCTTC. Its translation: CASSEPGRGLLANYGYTF.

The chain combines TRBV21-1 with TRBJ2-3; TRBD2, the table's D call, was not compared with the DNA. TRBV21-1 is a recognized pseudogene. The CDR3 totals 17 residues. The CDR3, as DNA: TGTGCCAGCAGCTCCCGTCTACTAGCCCCGAGCACAGATACGCAGTATTTT. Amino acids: CASSSRLLAPSTDTQYF.

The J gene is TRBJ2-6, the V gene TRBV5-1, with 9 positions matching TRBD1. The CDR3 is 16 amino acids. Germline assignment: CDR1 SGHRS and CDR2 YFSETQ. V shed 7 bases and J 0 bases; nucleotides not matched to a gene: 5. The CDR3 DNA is TGCGCCAGCGGGGGACAGGGAGGCTCTGGGGCCAACGTCCTGACTTTC. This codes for CASGGQGGSGANVLTF. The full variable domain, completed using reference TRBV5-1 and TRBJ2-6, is KAGVTQTPRYLIKTRGQQVTLSCSPISGHRSVSWYQQTPGQGLQFLFEYFSETQRNKGNFPGRFSGRQFSNSRSEMNVSTLELGDSALYLCASGGQGGSGANVLTFGAGSRLTVL.

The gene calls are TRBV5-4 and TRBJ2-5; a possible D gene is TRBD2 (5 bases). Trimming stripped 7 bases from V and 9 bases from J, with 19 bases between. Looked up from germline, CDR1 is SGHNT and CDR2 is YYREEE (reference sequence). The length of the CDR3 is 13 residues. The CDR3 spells CASSIRGSASQYF. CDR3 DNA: TGTGCCAGCTCTATTCGAGGGTCAGCTTCCCAGTACTTC.

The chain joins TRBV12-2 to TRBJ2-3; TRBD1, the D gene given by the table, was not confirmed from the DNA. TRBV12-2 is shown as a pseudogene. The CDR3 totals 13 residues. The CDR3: CASLLRQGVTQYF. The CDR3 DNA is TGTGCAAGTCTCCTCAGGCAAGGGGTTACGCAGTATTTT.

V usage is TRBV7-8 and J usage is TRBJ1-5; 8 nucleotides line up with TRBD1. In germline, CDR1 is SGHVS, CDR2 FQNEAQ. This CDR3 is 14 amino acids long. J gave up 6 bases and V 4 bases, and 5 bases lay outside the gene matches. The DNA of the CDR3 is TGTGCCAGCAGCTACACCCAGGGGGCTCAGCCCCAGCATTTT. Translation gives CASSYTQGAQPQHF. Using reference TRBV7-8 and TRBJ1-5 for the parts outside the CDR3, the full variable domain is GAGVSQSPRYKVAKRGQDVALRCDPISGHVSLFWYQQALGQGPEFLTYFQNEAQLDKSGLPSDRFFAERPEGSVSTLKIQRTQQEDSAVYLCASSYTQGAQPQHFGDGTRLSIL.

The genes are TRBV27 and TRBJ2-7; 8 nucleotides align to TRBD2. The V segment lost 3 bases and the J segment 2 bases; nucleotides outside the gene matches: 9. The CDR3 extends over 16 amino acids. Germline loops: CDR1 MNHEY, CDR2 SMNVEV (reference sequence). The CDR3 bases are TGTGCCAGCAGTTTTTCCCGCCGGGGGGGCACCTACGAGCAGTACTTC. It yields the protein CASSFSRRGGTYEQYF.

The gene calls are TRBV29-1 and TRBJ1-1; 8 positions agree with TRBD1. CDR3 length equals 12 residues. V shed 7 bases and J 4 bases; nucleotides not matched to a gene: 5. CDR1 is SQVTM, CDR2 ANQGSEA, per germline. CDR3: CSGTGLSTEAFF. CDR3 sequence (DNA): TGCAGCGGGACAGGGCTCTCCACTGAAGCTTTCTTT.

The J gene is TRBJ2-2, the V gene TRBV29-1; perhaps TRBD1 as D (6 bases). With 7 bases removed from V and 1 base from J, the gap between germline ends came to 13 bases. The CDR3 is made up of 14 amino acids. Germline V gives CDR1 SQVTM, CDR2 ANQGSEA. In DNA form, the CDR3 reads TGCAGCGCCGGACAGTGGAGGAACACCGGGGAGCTGTTTTTT. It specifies CSAGQWRNTGELFF.